The 8 T cell receptor beta chains given below trace back to one sample, sequenced in a study of cytomegalovirus exposure and HLA in healthy donors. In the PCR, 60 Vbeta and 13 Jbeta primers were used. Produced via immunoSEQ multiplex PCR; TCRdb's table is partial and in-frame only. Seen here are some 130,000 clones, about 9.1% observed once, and the top ten hold roughly 6.4%. Sequencing input: PBMCs. The receptors stem from a woman in her forties in good health and CMV-seropositive.

This rearrangement joins TRBV9 to TRBJ2-1, with D maybe TRBD1 (6 bases). Germline-derived CDR1 and CDR2 are SGDLS and YYNGEE. V lost 2 bases and J 1 base, leaving 10 bases between the germline ends. CDR3 length: 15 residues. For the CDR3, the DNA is TGTGCCAGCAGCGTTCAGGGGCTTTCCTACAATGAGCAGTTCTTC. Translating it yields CASSVQGLSYNEQFF. Supplemented by reference TRBV9 and TRBJ2-1, the full variable domain reads DSGVTQTPKHLITATGQRVTLRCSPRSGDLSVYWYQQSLDQGLQFLIQYYNGEERAKGNILERFSAQQFPDLHSELNLSSLELGDSALYFCASSVQGLSYNEQFFGPGTRLTVL.

This chain uses TRBV11-3 with TRBJ2-7; 7 bases map to TRBD1. The CDR3 sequence is 12 residues long. Germline-derived CDR1 and CDR2 are SGHNT and YENEEA. The V and J ends lost 5 bases and 4 bases, in that order; junction bases with no gene match: 2. CDR3 in amino acids: CASSRQGYEQYF. The CDR3 DNA reads as TGTGCCAGCAGCCGACAGGGTTACGAGCAGTACTTC.

This sequence joins TRBV7-8 and TRBJ1-4; D uncertain. CDR1 is SGHVS and CDR2 is FQNEAQ in the germline V gene. The germline V and J ends were trimmed by 6 bases and 8 bases, with 16 bases remaining between them. The CDR3 consists of 14 residues. CDR3 sequence (DNA): TGTGCCAGCAGATACGGCGGCCCTGGGGAAAAACTGTTTTTT. Its translation is CASRYGGPGEKLFF.

CDR3 loop: CASSEVGRGQYF. The DNA of the CDR3 is TGTGCCAGCAGTGAAGTGGGGAGGGGCCAGTACTTC. This chain connects TRBV6-1 to TRBJ2-5; the match to TRBD2 covers 7 bases. CDR3 length equals 12 residues. Germline V gene sequence: CDR1 MNHNS, CDR2 SASEGT. Trimming took 1 base from V and 10 from J; bases not matched to a gene: 3.

This chain joins TRBV9 and TRBJ2-7, with D hard to call. Between the trimmed V and J ends, which lost 0 bases and 7 bases, there was a span of 11 bases. There are 13 residues in the CDR3. The V gene's germline CDR1 is SGDLS and CDR2 YYNGEE. This CDR3 is CASSVEQIGEQYF. The CDR3 DNA sequence: TGTGCCAGCAGCGTAGAGCAAATCGGGGAGCAGTACTTC.

The J gene is TRBJ2-1, the V gene TRBV2; the match to TRBD2 covers 11 bases. The V gene's germline CDR1 is SNHLY and CDR2 FYNNEI. The J segment lost 7 bases and the V segment lost 7 bases, leaving 9 bases of the junction unmatched. This CDR3 has 15 amino acids. DNA of the CDR3: TGTGCCAGCACTCTAGCGGGGGGTTTTGGGAATGAGCAGTTCTTC. Protein sequence: CASTLAGGFGNEQFF.

This clone was picked up a small number of times. This chain connects TRBV5-4 to TRBJ2-3, with 12 bases aligning to TRBD2. This CDR3 comprises 16 residues. The trim removed 5 bases at V and 0 bases at J, leaving 4 bases unmatched. Germline CDR1 and CDR2: SGHNT and YYREEE (reference sequence). Written as DNA, the CDR3 is TGTGCCAGCAGTTCTGGACTAGCGGGGAGCACAGATACGCAGTATTTT. This codes for CASSSGLAGSTDTQYF.

The chain joins TRBV5-1 to TRBJ1-1; D is unclear. Looked up from germline, CDR1 is SGHRS and CDR2 is YFSETQ. V lost 0 bases, J lost 10 bases, and 13 bases lay in between. The CDR3 consists of 13 residues. The CDR3 nucleotides read TGCGCCAGCAGCTTGGTAGGTGGGGAGATAGCTTTCTTT. Translation gives CASSLVGGEIAFF.